Each of the 19 T cell receptor beta chains below was sequenced from the same sample in a study of control samples from healthy donors and cancer patients. Libraries were prepared by immunoSEQ multiplex PCR; TCRdb keeps only in-frame clonotypes and omits some of them. The data contain about 180,000 clones, roughly 89% of them singletons. The specimen was blood. All receptors come from a woman in her fifties or sixties in good health.

V usage is TRBV19 and J usage is TRBJ2-7; 10 bases are a match to TRBD1. Germline assignment: CDR1 LNHDA and CDR2 SQIVND (reference sequence). The CDR3 runs 14 residues. V lost 7 bases, J lost 2 bases, and 5 bases stayed unmatched. The CDR3 region is CASKPGTGAYEQYF. The CDR3 bases are TGTGCCAGTAAACCAGGGACAGGGGCCTACGAGCAGTACTTC.

DNA of the CDR3: TGTGCCAGCAGTTTCCGGGCCTCCTTTCGTGGGGGCTACACCTTC. Translated, it gives CASSFRASFRGGYTF. V and J are TRBV28 and TRBJ1-2; D remains ambiguous. Per the germline V gene, CDR1 is MDHEN and CDR2 is SYDVKM. V was clipped by 3 bases and J by 8 bases, with 19 bases between them. The CDR3 is 15 amino acids.

V and J are TRBV10-3 and TRBJ2-1; no clear D gene. The V end was cut by 3 bases, the J end by 4 bases, with 13 bases between. This CDR3 is built from 15 residues. Germline-derived CDR1 and CDR2 are ENHRY and SYGVKD. The CDR3 reads CAISDGTVLYNEQFF. The CDR3 coding sequence is TGTGCCATCAGTGATGGCACTGTCTTATACAATGAGCAGTTCTTC.

The CDR3 nucleotides read TGTGCCAGCAGCAAGGTAGCCAGCGGGAGGGGAACCGGGGAGCTGTTTTTT. This gives the protein CASSKVASGRGTGELFF. The chain employs TRBV21-1 and TRBJ2-2; TRBD2 is taken as the D call from the table, unchecked against the DNA. TRBV21-1 is a pseudogene segment. This CDR3 spans 17 amino acids.

V and J are TRBV19 and TRBJ1-1; D unresolved. Germline lookup yields CDR1 LNHDA and CDR2 SQIVND (reference sequence). The CDR3 sequence is 12 residues long. V lost 4 bases and J 6 bases, leaving 9 bases between the germline ends. The CDR3 loop is CASSRENAEAFF. In DNA, the CDR3 is TGTGCCAGTAGTAGAGAAAACGCTGAAGCTTTCTTT.

The chain joins TRBV9 to TRBJ1-4, with D perhaps TRBD1 (6 bases). The germline V and J ends were trimmed by 3 bases and 8 bases, with 11 bases remaining between them. The CDR3 is made up of 13 amino acids. Germline CDR1 reads SGDLS; CDR2 reads YYNGEE. The CDR3 region is CASSEGGREKLFF. The CDR3 coding sequence is TGTGCCAGCAGCGAAGGGGGTCGGGAAAAACTGTTTTTT. The full variable domain, with the rest looked up from reference TRBV9 and TRBJ1-4, is DSGVTQTPKHLITATGQRVTLRCSPRSGDLSVYWYQQSLDQGLQFLIQYYNGEERAKGNILERFSAQQFPDLHSELNLSSLELGDSALYFCASSEGGREKLFFGSGTQLSVL.

The V and J genes are TRBV24-1 and TRBJ2-2; possible D gene TRBD1, 6 bases. CDR3 length: 15 residues. V was cut by 0 bases and J by 8 bases, with 12 bases left in between. In germline, CDR1 is KGHDR, CDR2 SFDVKD. CDR3 in amino acids: CATSDLSDSLGELFF. The CDR3 DNA is TGTGCCACCAGTGATTTGTCGGACAGCCTAGGGGAGCTGTTTTTT.

The chain employs TRBV6-4 and TRBJ2-1, with 7 positions matching TRBD1. CDR1 is MRHNA, CDR2 SNTAGT, per germline. This CDR3 is built from 17 residues. V lost 4 bases to trimming and J lost 8 bases; unmatched junction nucleotides: 17. As DNA, the CDR3 is TGTGCCAGCAGTGCCCCTCTGGACAGGAGGATGGATCATGAGCAGTTCTTC. This gives the protein CASSAPLDRRMDHEQFF.

This chain connects TRBV7-9 to TRBJ2-7, with unresolved D. V lost 5 bases, J lost 2 bases, and 4 bases lay in between. The CDR3 covers 11 residues. The V gene's germline CDR1 is SEHNR and CDR2 FQNEAQ (reference sequence). The CDR3 DNA reads as TGTGCCAGCAGCGAACCCTACGAGCAGTACTTC. Translated: CASSEPYEQYF.

Relative to its sample, this clone is medium-sized (0.01 to 0.1%). The CDR3 nucleotides are TGTGCCAGCAGTGATGAGGGGACTAGCGGGAGGCCGTACAATGAGCAGTTCTTC. As protein: CASSDEGTSGRPYNEQFF. The chain recombines TRBV25-1 with TRBJ2-1, with 15 bases matching TRBD2. The V gene's germline CDR1 is MGHDK and CDR2 SYGVNS. The CDR3 length is 18 residues. V lost 3 bases, J lost 4 bases, and 7 bases stayed unmatched.

The chain carries TRBV14 and TRBJ2-1; 12 bases line up with TRBD1. This CDR3 region has 19 residues. The ends lost 1 base at V and 8 bases at J; junction bases unmatched: 15. Per the germline V gene, CDR1 is SGHDN and CDR2 is FVKESK. The CDR3 coding sequence is TGTGCCAGCAGCCAAGTCCGGGACAGGGGGCGTGGGCTCGGCGATGAGCAGTTCTTC. Its protein is CASSQVRDRGRGLGDEQFF.

The rearrangement joins TRBV7-9 to TRBJ2-1, with D perhaps matching TRBD1 or TRBD2 (5 bases each). The germline gives CDR1 SEHNR, CDR2 FQNEAQ (reference sequence). The length of the CDR3 is 15 residues. V lost 5 bases, J lost 0 bases, and 11 bases lay in between. The CDR3 DNA reads TGTGCCAGCAGCACCCCAGGGAGCTCCTACAATGAGCAGTTCTTC. It yields the protein CASSTPGSSYNEQFF.

Details on this clone: Its ends do not fully match the called genes, so a read error is possible. The J gene is TRBJ2-1, the V gene TRBV28, with 8 nucleotides matching TRBD2. Germline CDR1 is MDHEN and CDR2 is SYDVKM. The CDR3 extends over 15 amino acids. In DNA form, the CDR3 reads TGTGCCAGCAATTTAAGACTAGCGCCCTACAATGAGCAGTTCTTC. Its translation is CASNLRLAPYNEQFF.

This clone showed up just once. The V call is TRBV10-3, the J call TRBJ2-5; maybe TRBD2 (5 bases). Germline lookup yields CDR1 ENHRY and CDR2 SYGVKD. This CDR3 spans 14 amino acids. The V end was cut by 4 bases, the J end by 2 bases, with 11 bases between. The CDR3 here is CAISAARGQETQYF. The CDR3 region has the DNA TGTGCCATCAGTGCGGCCCGGGGTCAAGAGACCCAGTACTTC.

This rearrangement joins TRBV6-4 to TRBJ1-1, with 9 bases identical to TRBD1. Unmatched junction bases numbered 4, after V lost 4 bases and J lost 4 bases. The V gene's germline CDR1 is MRHNA and CDR2 SNTAGT. The CDR3 has 14 amino acids. CDR3 bases: TGTGCCAGCAGTGCGGGACAGGGTGGCACTGAAGCTTTCTTT. Its protein is CASSAGQGGTEAFF.

The gene calls are TRBV19 and TRBJ1-6, with 12 bases matching TRBD1. V lost 2 bases, J lost 9 bases, and 5 bases stayed unmatched. CDR3 size: 16 residues. Germline CDR1 LNHDA, CDR2 SQIVND (reference sequence). The CDR3 DNA reads TGTGCCAGTAGTATAAAAGGGACAGGGGGCATTTCACCCCTCCACTTT. Translated: CASSIKGTGGISPLHF.

The rearrangement links TRBV4-3 to TRBJ2-3; D may be TRBD2 (5 bases). Germline loops: CDR1 LGHNA, CDR2 YSLEER. V was trimmed by 5 bases and J by 0 bases, leaving 9 bases between them. The CDR3 is 14 residues long. The CDR3 loop reads CASSGLLSTDTQYF. The CDR3, as DNA: TGCGCCAGCAGCGGACTGCTTAGCACAGATACGCAGTATTTT.

The V gene is TRBV5-6, the J gene TRBJ2-7; D is uncertain. Germline loops: CDR1 SGHDT, CDR2 YYEEEE. V was shortened by 0 bases and J by 2 bases, with 9 bases between the two germline ends. The CDR3 consists of 14 residues. This chain's CDR3 is CASSLGLQAYEQYF. In DNA form, the CDR3 reads TGTGCCAGCAGCTTGGGTTTGCAGGCCTACGAGCAGTACTTC.

This chain links TRBV19 with TRBJ2-7; 9 positions agree with TRBD1. Germline loops: CDR1 LNHDA, CDR2 SQIVND (reference sequence). The CDR3 consists of 15 residues. V lost 3 bases to trimming and J lost 4 bases; unmatched junction nucleotides: 7. The CDR3: CASSIGTGIMYEQYF. In DNA form, the CDR3 reads TGTGCCAGTAGTATCGGGACAGGGATAATGTACGAGCAGTACTTC.